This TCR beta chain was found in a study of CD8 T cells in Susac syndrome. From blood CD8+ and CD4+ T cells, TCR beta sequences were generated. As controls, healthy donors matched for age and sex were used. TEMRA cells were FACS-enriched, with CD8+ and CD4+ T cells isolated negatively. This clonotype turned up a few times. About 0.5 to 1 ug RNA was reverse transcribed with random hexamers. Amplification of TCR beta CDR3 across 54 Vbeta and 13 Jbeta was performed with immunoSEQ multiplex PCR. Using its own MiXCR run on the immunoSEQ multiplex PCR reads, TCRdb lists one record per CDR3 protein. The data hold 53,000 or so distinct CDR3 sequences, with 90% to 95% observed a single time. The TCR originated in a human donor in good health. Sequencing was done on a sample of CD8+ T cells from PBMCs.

The chain's CDR3 is CASSSGTGDHEQYF. The CDR3 DNA reads TGCGCCAGCAGCTCCGGGACAGGGGACCACGAGCAGTACTTC. The V call is TRBV5-1, the J call TRBJ2-7; TRBD1 aligns across 10 bases. The CDR3 length is 14 residues. V shed 3 bases, J shed 5 bases, and the junction held 5 bases outside the gene matches. CDR1 is SGHRS, CDR2 YFSETQ, per germline.